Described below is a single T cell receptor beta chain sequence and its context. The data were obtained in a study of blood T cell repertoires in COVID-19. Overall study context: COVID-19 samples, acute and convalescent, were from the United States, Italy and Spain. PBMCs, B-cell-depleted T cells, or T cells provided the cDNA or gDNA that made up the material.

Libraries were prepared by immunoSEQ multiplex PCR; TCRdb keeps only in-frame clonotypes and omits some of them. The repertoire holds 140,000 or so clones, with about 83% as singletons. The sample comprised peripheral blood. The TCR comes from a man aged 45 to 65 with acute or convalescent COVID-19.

CDR3 protein: CASSPLSDEQYF. The CDR3 nucleotides read TGTGCCAGCAGCCCCCTTTCCGACGAGCAGTACTTC. This chain links TRBV7-9 with TRBJ2-7, with D unresolved. V was cut by 5 bases and J by 5 bases, with 10 bases left in between. Germline CDR1 is SEHNR and CDR2 is FQNEAQ (reference sequence). CDR3 length: 12 amino acids. The complete variable domain, with remaining parts taken from reference TRBV7-9 and TRBJ2-7, reads DTGVSQNPRHKITKRGQNVTFRCDPISEHNRLYWYRQTLGQGPEFLTYFQNEAQLEKSRLLSDRFSAERPKGSFSTLEIQRTEQGDSAMYLCASSPLSDEQYFGPGTRLTVT.